This entry features one T cell receptor (beta chain) sequence. Produced via immunoSEQ multiplex PCR; TCRdb's table is partial and in-frame only. The sample lists 95,000 or so clones, about 89% seen once, with roughly 3.5% in the top ten. Per the germline V gene, CDR1 is SGHVS and CDR2 is FQNEAQ. Deletions cut 1 base from V and 7 bases from J, with 13 bases between. The length of the CDR3 is 15 residues. This entry belongs to a study of blood T cell repertoires in COVID-19. Study-level information: Acute and convalescent COVID-19 specimens originated in the United States, Italy and Spain.

Sequencing input: peripheral blood. This sequence joins TRBV7-8 and TRBJ1-4; D gene uncertain. The clonotype originates from a woman in her seventies with acute or convalescent COVID-19. The CDR3 spells CASSLVWGVGEKLFF. The CDR3 DNA follows: TGTGCCAGCAGCTTAGTTTGGGGAGTAGGTGAAAAACTGTTTTTT.